These 25 T cell receptor beta chains were sequenced from one sample in a study of STAT5B mutations in CD4+ large granular lymphocyte leukemia. Measured with immunoSEQ multiplex PCR; TCRdb has only the in-frame clones, and not every one. The table has 20,000 to 25,000 clones, roughly 69% seen once; the top ten hold less than 10%. The sample taken for sequencing was CD4+ T cells from blood buffy coats. These receptors were taken from a human donor in good health.

The V call is TRBV7-2, the J call TRBJ2-3; D is unclear. The CDR3 is 14 residues long. Trimming took 5 bases from V and 3 from J, leaving 12 bases between them. Germline V gives CDR1 SGHTA, CDR2 FQGNSA. CDR3 nucleotide sequence: TGTGCCAGCAGCCAACTCTCTGCTACAGATACGCAGTATTTT. Translating it yields CASSQLSATDTQYF.

This chain uses TRBV4-3 with TRBJ1-2, with unresolved D. Germline CDR1 is LGHNA and CDR2 is YSLEER. V dropped 0 bases and J dropped 4 bases, with 15 bases sitting between them. CDR3 length: 16 amino acids. CDR3 bases: TGCGCCAGCAGCCAAGAACGCCTGGAGCCTAGCTATGGCTACACCTTC. It yields the protein CASSQERLEPSYGYTF.

This clone was seen only once. The rearrangement uses TRBV6-1 and TRBJ2-3, with D tentatively TRBD1 or TRBD2 (5 bases each). Germline V lookup: CDR1 MNHNS, CDR2 SASEGT. Trimming pared 2 bases from V and 3 bases from J, leaving 9 bases between. CDR3 size: 14 residues. The CDR3 DNA reads as TGTGCCAGCAGTGAAAGGGACCAAACAGATACGCAGTATTTT. It is translated as CASSERDQTDTQYF.

This rearrangement joins TRBV18 to TRBJ2-2, with D unresolved. The CDR3 runs 14 residues. CDR1 and CDR2 (germline): KGHSH, LQKENI. Trimming cost V 2 bases and J 5 bases, with 9 bases left between them. The DNA of the CDR3 is TGTGCCAGCTCACCAGCACAGTTGACCGGGGAGCTGTTTTTT. Residues: CASSPAQLTGELFF. Complete variable domain (other parts from reference TRBV18 and TRBJ2-2): NAGVMQNPRHLVRRRGQEARLRCSPMKGHSHVYWYRQLPEEGLKFMVYLQKENIIDESGMPKERFSAEFPKEGPSILRIQQVVRGDSAAYFCASSPAQLTGELFFGEGSRLTVL.

This sequence joins TRBV5-8 and TRBJ2-1; TRBD2 matches at 15 bases. The CDR3 sequence is 16 residues long. After removal of 3 bases from V and 12 bases from J, the junction contained 10 bases not matched to a gene. Germline values: CDR1 SGHTS, CDR2 YDEGEE. The CDR3 DNA follows: TGTGCCAGCAGCTCGGGACTAGCGGGAGGATTAGGGCGGCAGTTCTTC. Protein: CASSSGLAGGLGRQFF. The full variable domain, with the rest looked up from reference TRBV5-8 and TRBJ2-1, is EAGVTQSPTHLIKTRGQQATLRCSPISGHTSVYWYQQALGLGLQFLLWYDEGEERNRGNFPPRFSGRQFPNYSSELNVNALELEDSALYLCASSSGLAGGLGRQFFGPGTRLTVL.

The chain employs TRBV7-8 and TRBJ1-4; D is possibly TRBD1 (5 bases). CDR3 size: 16 residues. The germline CDR1 and CDR2 sequences are SGHVS and FQNEAQ. V was cut by 6 bases and J by 5 bases, with 19 bases left in between. CDR3 protein: CASSKRRGRPNEKLFF. The CDR3 region has the DNA TGTGCCAGCAGTAAAAGACGGGGGAGGCCCAATGAAAAACTGTTTTTT.

The table lists this clone with a count of one. The V call is TRBV7-9, the J call TRBJ2-3; the D is unclear. CDR3 size: 14 residues. Trimming took off 6 bases at V and 0 bases at J, with 10 bases between the two ends. CDR1 is SEHNR and CDR2 is FQNEAQ in the germline V gene (reference sequence). CDR3 DNA sequence: TGTGCCAGCAGTCCCGTGGAAAGCACAGATACGCAGTATTTT. Translating gives CASSPVESTDTQYF.

The V call is TRBV11-2, the J call TRBJ2-4, with D unclear. Germline V gives CDR1 SGHAT, CDR2 FQNNGV. This CDR3 is built from 15 residues. Trimming took 0 bases from V and 3 from J, leaving 9 bases between them. In nucleotides, the CDR3 is TGTGCCAGCAGCTTAGAAAGGGATGGCAAAAACATTCAGTACTTC. This gives the protein CASSLERDGKNIQYF.

The table lists this clone with a few counts. This chain links TRBV18 with TRBJ2-1, with 12 bases that match TRBD2. Germline trimming cut 2 bases from V and 9 bases from J; bases unmatched to any gene: 8. CDR3 length: 16 residues. Germline V gene data show CDR1 as KGHSH and CDR2 as LQKENI. CDR3 nucleotides: TGTGCCAGCTCACCAAATCCTAGCGGGAGGGCCAGTGAGCAGTTCTTC. Amino acid sequence: CASSPNPSGRASEQFF. Using reference TRBV18 and TRBJ2-1 for the parts outside the CDR3, the full variable domain is NAGVMQNPRHLVRRRGQEARLRCSPMKGHSHVYWYRQLPEEGLKFMVYLQKENIIDESGMPKERFSAEFPKEGPSILRIQQVVRGDSAAYFCASSPNPSGRASEQFFGPGTRLTVL.

The chain combines TRBV7-9 with TRBJ1-1; 7 bases line up with TRBD1. J gave up 1 base and V 5 bases, and 7 bases lay outside the gene matches. This CDR3 contains 15 residues. The germline CDR1 and CDR2 sequences are SEHNR and FQNEAQ (reference sequence). This CDR3 reads CASSLRQGKNTEAFF. The CDR3 DNA is TGTGCCAGCAGCCTAAGACAGGGAAAGAACACTGAAGCTTTCTTT.

This clone was counted once. The chain combines TRBV7-5 with TRBJ2-1; the table assigns TRBD1, which was not confirmed against the DNA. TRBV7-5 is flagged as a pseudogene. There are 15 residues in the CDR3. The CDR3 bases are TGTGCCAGAAGCACCTCCGGGACAGGCAACAATGAGCAGTTCTTC. It is translated as CARSTSGTGNNEQFF.

The rearrangement uses TRBV4-2 and TRBJ2-2; 15 nucleotides align to TRBD2. This CDR3 spans 20 amino acids. Trimming removed 0 bases from V and 6 bases from J; junction bases left unmatched: 11. From germline, CDR1 is LGHNA and CDR2 YNFKEQ. CDR3 sequence: CASSQDRTGTSGGHPGELFF. Here the CDR3 DNA reads TGTGCCAGCAGCCAAGATCGCACCGGGACTAGCGGGGGGCACCCCGGGGAGCTGTTTTTT.

The CDR3 region is CASSLYRAGGYNEQFF. In DNA form, the CDR3 reads TGCGCCAGCAGCTTGTATCGAGCGGGAGGGTACAATGAGCAGTTCTTC. The chain uses TRBV5-1 and TRBJ2-1; 10 bases line up with TRBD2. The CDR3 has 16 residues. V gave up 1 base and J gave up 4 bases; unmatched junction bases: 5. CDR1 and CDR2 from the germline V gene are SGHRS and YFSETQ.

This clone was seen more than once but under ten times. The V gene is TRBV7-6, the J gene TRBJ1-2; D is undetermined. CDR3 length: 12 amino acids. Germline V CDR1 and CDR2: SGHVS, FNYEAQ. The V and J ends lost 5 bases and 2 bases respectively, with 6 bases between them. The CDR3 nucleotides are TGTGCCAGCAGCGGGCGAAACTATGGCTACACCTTC. This codes for CASSGRNYGYTF.

CDR3 in DNA: TGTGCCAGCACCATCGCTGGGGGTTGGGGCTATGGCTACACCTTC. Translating it yields CASTIAGGWGYGYTF. The chain employs TRBV5-8 and TRBJ1-2, with D possibly TRBD1 on 5 matching bases. Germline lookup yields CDR1 SGHTS and CDR2 YDEGEE. CDR3 length equals 15 residues. Between the trimmed V and J ends, which lost 6 bases and 4 bases, there was a span of 19 bases.

The chain links TRBV5-4 to TRBJ1-6; 8 nucleotides match TRBD1. With 3 bases clipped from V and 14 bases from J, the junction kept 7 bases outside the gene matches. The CDR3 is 13 amino acids. Germline V gene data show CDR1 as SGHNT and CDR2 as YYREEE (reference sequence). CDR3 sequence (DNA): TGTGCCAGCAGCTGGGACAGGACAACGGCCCTCCACTTT. Translating it yields CASSWDRTTALHF.

V gene TRBV28 combines with J gene TRBJ1-2; 8 nucleotides line up with TRBD1. V lost 6 bases to trimming and J lost 5 bases; unmatched junction nucleotides: 11. The CDR3 has 15 amino acids. CDR1 is MDHEN, CDR2 SYDVKM, per germline. CDR3 DNA sequence: TGTGCCAGCAGCCGCCCGGGACAGGCCCTTTATGGCTACACCTTC. It codes for CASSRPGQALYGYTF.

This clone was counted only a few times. The chain is built from TRBV10-3 and TRBJ1-6, with 7 bases aligning to TRBD1. The CDR3 extends over 15 amino acids. The ends lost 4 bases at V and 8 bases at J; junction bases unmatched: 8. Germline V gene data show CDR1 as ENHRY and CDR2 as SYGVKD. The DNA for the CDR3 is TGTGCCATCAGTGCAGTTACAGGGGAGGATTCACCCCTCCACTTT. It specifies CAISAVTGEDSPLHF.

This chain joins TRBV7-9 and TRBJ2-5, with unresolved D. Germline loops: CDR1 SEHNR, CDR2 FQNEAQ (reference sequence). Trimming left V 2 bases short and J 5 bases short, with 12 bases between. There are 14 residues in the CDR3. The CDR3 DNA follows: TGTGCCAGCAGCTTACAAGGTCCGGTGGAGACCCAGTACTTC. It is translated as CASSLQGPVETQYF.

V gene TRBV7-2 combines with J gene TRBJ2-7; TRBD2 might be the D (6 bases). Germline CDR1 SGHTA, CDR2 FQGNSA. Trimming cost V 3 bases and J 5 bases, with 26 bases left between them. This CDR3 contains 18 residues. CDR3 nucleotides: TGTGCCAGCAGCTTCCAACCGCATAGCGGCCTAATATCCCACGAGCAGTACTTC. This codes for CASSFQPHSGLISHEQYF.

This clone is medium-sized. The CDR3 protein is CASSLTDRTEAFF. The CDR3 region has the DNA TGTGCCAGCAGTTTGACAGATCGCACTGAAGCTTTCTTT. The genes are TRBV2 and TRBJ1-1, with D tentatively TRBD1 (5 bases). Trimming took 5 bases from V and 4 from J, leaving 11 bases between them. The CDR3 runs 13 residues. Germline assignment: CDR1 SNHLY and CDR2 FYNNEI. The full variable domain, in which reference TRBV2 and TRBJ1-1 provide the parts outside the CDR3, is EPEVTQTPSHQVTQMGQEVILRCVPISNHLYFYWYRQILGQKVEFLVSFYNNEISEKSEIFDDQFSVERPDGSNFTLKIRSTKLEDSAMYFCASSLTDRTEAFFGQGTRLTVV.

The V gene is TRBV28, the J gene TRBJ2-1; the D gene could be TRBD1 or TRBD2 (5 bases each). Trimming removed 6 bases from V and 3 bases from J, with 9 bases in between. Germline V gene sequence: CDR1 MDHEN, CDR2 SYDVKM. CDR3 size: 13 residues. CDR3 sequence (DNA): TGTGCCAGCAGCCGAGGGGTCTACAATGAGCAGTTCTTC. Its translation is CASSRGVYNEQFF.

The V call is TRBV27, the J call TRBJ1-6; no reliable D call. Per the germline V gene, CDR1 is MNHEY and CDR2 is SMNVEV (reference sequence). V was shortened by 3 bases and J by 7 bases, with 4 bases between the two germline ends. The CDR3 is 12 residues long. The CDR3 sequence: CASSFVNSPLHF. The CDR3 DNA reads as TGTGCCAGCAGTTTCGTCAATTCACCCCTCCACTTT.

This rearrangement joins TRBV2 to TRBJ2-2, with 10 bases identical to TRBD1. Looked up from germline, CDR1 is SNHLY and CDR2 is FYNNEI. V lost 4 bases and J lost 5; bases outside the gene matches: 4. CDR3 length equals 15 residues. CDR3 sequence (DNA): TGTGCCAGCAGTGCGAGGACAGGGGGGACCGGGGAGCTGTTTTTT. This encodes CASSARTGGTGELFF.

The rearrangement joins TRBV29-1 to TRBJ2-1; D remains unclear. Trimming left V 6 bases short and J 0 bases short, with 9 bases between. CDR1 SQVTM and CDR2 ANQGSEA come from the germline V gene. The CDR3 runs to 13 residues. The DNA of the CDR3 is TGCAGCGTAGGTCGCGGCTCCTACAATGAGCAGTTCTTC. It yields the protein CSVGRGSYNEQFF.